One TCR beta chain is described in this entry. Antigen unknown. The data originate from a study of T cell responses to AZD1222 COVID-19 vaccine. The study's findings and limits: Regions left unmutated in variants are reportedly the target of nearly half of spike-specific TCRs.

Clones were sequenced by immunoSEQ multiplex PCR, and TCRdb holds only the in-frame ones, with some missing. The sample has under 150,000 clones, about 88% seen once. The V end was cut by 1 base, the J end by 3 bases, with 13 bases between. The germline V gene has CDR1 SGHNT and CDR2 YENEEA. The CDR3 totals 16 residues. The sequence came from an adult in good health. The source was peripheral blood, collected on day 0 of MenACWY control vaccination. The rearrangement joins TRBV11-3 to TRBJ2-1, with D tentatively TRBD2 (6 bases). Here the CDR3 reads CASSLAGEELYNEQFF. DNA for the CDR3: TGTGCCAGCAGCTTAGCCGGGGAGGAGCTCTACAATGAGCAGTTCTTC.